Listed below are T cell receptor beta chains from one sample, sequenced in a study of naive and memory T cell subsets. TCRdb processed the UMI-ligation and nested PCR reads anew with MiXCR; each CDR3 protein has one entry. The table records around 18,000 distinct CDR3 sequences, approximately 8.6% of them present only once. Sequencing was carried out using central memory CD8+ T cells from blood. The receptor source for this set is a human donor in good health. Both conserved end residues are part of each CDR3. A D gene is named only where the DNA matches it firmly. Some rows have no size entry. The others give once, few or many, or a class for an expanded clone.

j_call: TRBJ2-3
d_call: NA
v_call: TRBV28
clone_size: many
cdr3_nt: TGTGCCAGCAGTTTACGTGGCCCCTTCGTTTATACGCAGTATTTT
cdr3_aa: CASSLRGPFVYTQYF

j_call: TRBJ2-3
d_call: NA
v_call: TRBV30
clone_size: NA
cdr3_nt: TGTGCCTGGAACAGGGGAGGGACAGATACGCAGTATTTT
cdr3_aa: CAWNRGGTDTQYF

j_call: TRBJ1-5
d_call: NA
v_call: TRBV4-3
clone_size: many
cdr3_nt: TGCGCCAGCAGCCACCACGTAAGCAGGGACCTGTTCGATAGCAATCAGCCCCAGCATTTT
cdr3_aa: CASSHHVSRDLFDSNQPQHF

j_call: TRBJ2-3
d_call: NA
v_call: TRBV10-3
clone_size: few
cdr3_nt: TGTGCCATCAGTGAGTCAATCCCCTGGGACCGTACTAGCACAGATACGCAGTATTTT
cdr3_aa: CAISESIPWDRTSTDTQYF

j_call: TRBJ2-7
d_call: TRBD1
v_call: TRBV7-9
clone_size: medium-sized
cdr3_nt: TGTGCCAGCAGCTTGACACTTTCCCGATCCGACAGGGTTCAAGGGTTATACGAGCAGTACTTC
cdr3_aa: CASSLTLSRSDRVQGLYEQYF

j_call: TRBJ2-2
d_call: NA
v_call: TRBV12-3/TRBV12-4
clone_size: many
cdr3_nt: TGTGCCAGCAGGCTAGTAGGAGGGGACACCGGGGAGCTGTTTTTT
cdr3_aa: CASRLVGGDTGELFF

j_call: TRBJ2-1
d_call: TRBD2
v_call: TRBV27
clone_size: NA
cdr3_nt: TGTGCCAGCAGTTTAGGGCGCCTAGCGGGGGGTGCCTACAATGAGCAGTTCTTC
cdr3_aa: CASSLGRLAGGAYNEQFF

j_call: TRBJ1-2
d_call: NA
v_call: TRBV6-1
clone_size: NA
cdr3_nt: TGTGCCAGCAGTGAAGGGGACACAGATGGCTACACCTTC
cdr3_aa: CASSEGDTDGYTF

j_call: TRBJ2-2
d_call: NA
v_call: TRBV15
clone_size: NA
cdr3_nt: TGTGCCACCCAGCTAATTGGGTGGCGCGGTGGTGAAGGGGAGCTGTTTTTT
cdr3_aa: CATQLIGWRGGEGELFF

j_call: TRBJ2-1
d_call: TRBD2
v_call: TRBV20-1
clone_size: many
cdr3_nt: TGCAGTGGGGGGACCGGGACTAGCGGGACTTGGGATGAGCAGTTCTTC
cdr3_aa: CSGGTGTSGTWDEQFF

j_call: TRBJ1-2
d_call: NA
v_call: TRBV4-3
clone_size: NA
cdr3_nt: TGCGCCAGCAGCCAAGATGCAGCGAACTATGGCTACACCTTC
cdr3_aa: CASSQDAANYGYTF

j_call: TRBJ2-5
d_call: NA
v_call: TRBV5-5
clone_size: many
cdr3_nt: TGTGCCAGCAGCCAACTACAGGGAGGGTACCAAGAGACCCAGTACTTC
cdr3_aa: CASSQLQGGYQETQYF

j_call: TRBJ2-2
d_call: TRBD1
v_call: TRBV7-8
clone_size: NA
cdr3_nt: TGTGCCAGCAGCTTTCTACAGGGGGCGGTCGGGGAGCTGTTTTTT
cdr3_aa: CASSFLQGAVGELFF

j_call: TRBJ2-7
d_call: TRBD2
v_call: TRBV4-1
clone_size: NA
cdr3_nt: TGCGCCAGCAGCCAGATCAGGACTAGCGGGGCCTACGAGCAGTACTTC
cdr3_aa: CASSQIRTSGAYEQYF

j_call: TRBJ2-2
d_call: TRBD2
v_call: TRBV27
clone_size: few
cdr3_nt: TGTGCCAGCAGTTTATCCGGGCTAGCGGGAGGGGAGCTGTTTTTT
cdr3_aa: CASSLSGLAGGELFF

j_call: TRBJ2-2
d_call: NA
v_call: TRBV6-5
clone_size: few
cdr3_nt: TGTGCCAGCTCCCATACGAACACCGGGGAGCTGTTTTTT
cdr3_aa: CASSHTNTGELFF

j_call: TRBJ2-4
d_call: TRBD1
v_call: TRBV2
clone_size: NA
cdr3_nt: TGTGCCAGCAGTGAAGCGGGCAGGGGGCCTTTAATAGGAGCCAAAAACATTCAGTACTTC
cdr3_aa: CASSEAGRGPLIGAKNIQYF

j_call: TRBJ2-7
d_call: NA
v_call: TRBV20-1
clone_size: NA
cdr3_nt: TGCAGTGCCGCCCCCCTGATCCAGGGATACGAGCAGTACTTC
cdr3_aa: CSAAPLIQGYEQYF

j_call: TRBJ2-7
d_call: NA
v_call: TRBV7-9
clone_size: NA
cdr3_nt: TGTGCCAGCAGCGACGGACAGGAGCAGTACTTC
cdr3_aa: CASSDGQEQYF

j_call: TRBJ2-7
d_call: TRBD2
v_call: TRBV10-3
clone_size: few
cdr3_nt: TGTGCCATCAGTGAGTCGCAGGGCGGGAGCTCCTACGAGCAGTACTTC
cdr3_aa: CAISESQGGSSYEQYF

j_call: TRBJ2-7
d_call: NA
v_call: TRBV28
clone_size: NA
cdr3_nt: TGTGCCAGCAGGGAAGGGGACGGTAACTCCTACGAGCAGTACTTC
cdr3_aa: CASREGDGNSYEQYF

j_call: TRBJ2-5
d_call: NA
v_call: TRBV4-3
clone_size: few
cdr3_nt: TGCGCCAGCAGCCAATCGGGGGGCCGAGAGACCCAGTACTTC
cdr3_aa: CASSQSGGRETQYF

j_call: TRBJ1-2
d_call: NA
v_call: TRBV12-3/TRBV12-4
clone_size: NA
cdr3_nt: TGTGCCAGCAGTTTCTTCTACAGTGGCTACACCTTC
cdr3_aa: CASSFFYSGYTF

j_call: TRBJ2-3
d_call: NA
v_call: TRBV27
clone_size: many
cdr3_nt: TGTGCCAGCAGTTTAATTGGAGTTGCAGATACGCAGTATTTT
cdr3_aa: CASSLIGVADTQYF

j_call: TRBJ2-7
d_call: TRBD2
v_call: TRBV3-1
clone_size: NA
cdr3_nt: TGTGCCAGCAGCCAAGATCTGGAGGGACTAGCTGCCTACGAGCAGTACTTC
cdr3_aa: CASSQDLEGLAAYEQYF

j_call: TRBJ2-2
d_call: NA
v_call: TRBV21-1
clone_size: many
cdr3_nt: TGTGCCAGCAGCACCTGGAACACCGGGGAGCTGTTTTTT
cdr3_aa: CASSTWNTGELFF

j_call: TRBJ1-5
d_call: NA
v_call: TRBV4-3
clone_size: few
cdr3_nt: TGCGCCAGCAGCCAAGAGGACAGTGGGGGCAATCAGCCCCAGCATTTT
cdr3_aa: CASSQEDSGGNQPQHF

j_call: TRBJ1-5
d_call: TRBD1
v_call: TRBV3-1
clone_size: NA
cdr3_nt: TGTGCCAGTGGGACAGGGGGGGGGGAGCCCCAGCATTTT
cdr3_aa: CASGTGGGEPQHF

j_call: TRBJ2-1
d_call: TRBD2
v_call: TRBV15
clone_size: few
cdr3_nt: TGTGCCACCAGCACTCCGGGACTAGCGGAATTAGAGCAGTTCTTC
cdr3_aa: CATSTPGLAELEQFF

j_call: TRBJ1-1
d_call: TRBD1
v_call: TRBV13
clone_size: NA
cdr3_nt: TGTGCCAGCAGCTTCCAGGGGGGATACGGCGCTGAAGCTTTCTTT
cdr3_aa: CASSFQGGYGAEAFF

j_call: TRBJ2-4
d_call: NA
v_call: TRBV12-3/TRBV12-4
clone_size: few
cdr3_nt: TGTGCCAGCAGTCCCCCCCTAGCCAAAAACATTCAGTACTTC
cdr3_aa: CASSPPLAKNIQYF

j_call: TRBJ2-1
d_call: TRBD2
v_call: TRBV6-2/TRBV6-3
clone_size: medium-sized
cdr3_nt: TGTGCCAGCAGTATGAGCGGGGATTACAATGAGCAGTTCTTC
cdr3_aa: CASSMSGDYNEQFF

j_call: TRBJ2-3
d_call: NA
v_call: TRBV11-2
clone_size: NA
cdr3_nt: TGTGCCAGCAGCTTATGGGGGGCGGCTAGCACAGATACGCAGTATTTT
cdr3_aa: CASSLWGAASTDTQYF

j_call: TRBJ1-3
d_call: NA
v_call: TRBV27
clone_size: few
cdr3_nt: TGTGCCAGCAGCTCGCCGACCCAGGGTGGAGGAAACACCATATATTTT
cdr3_aa: CASSSPTQGGGNTIYF

j_call: TRBJ2-7
d_call: TRBD2
v_call: TRBV20-1
clone_size: many
cdr3_nt: TGCAGTGCTAGAGAACCGGGCGCAAGCGGGAGCCACTACGAGCAGTACTTC
cdr3_aa: CSAREPGASGSHYEQYF

j_call: TRBJ2-1
d_call: NA
v_call: TRBV20-1
clone_size: NA
cdr3_nt: TGCAGTGCTAGTTTTAAGGACTACAATGAGCAGTTCTTC
cdr3_aa: CSASFKDYNEQFF

j_call: TRBJ2-1
d_call: TRBD2
v_call: TRBV6-6
clone_size: few
cdr3_nt: TGTGCCAGCAGTTACTCTACTAGCGGACTAAACAATGAGCAGTTCTTC
cdr3_aa: CASSYSTSGLNNEQFF

j_call: TRBJ2-1
d_call: TRBD2
v_call: TRBV6-5
clone_size: many
cdr3_nt: TGTGCCAGCAAGCTCAGCGGGGGATTTTACAATGAGCAGTTCTTC
cdr3_aa: CASKLSGGFYNEQFF

j_call: TRBJ2-1
d_call: NA
v_call: TRBV4-3
clone_size: few
cdr3_nt: TGCGCCAGCAGCCAAGGCGGGGACCCGGTGGGTGAGCAGTTCTTC
cdr3_aa: CASSQGGDPVGEQFF

j_call: TRBJ2-3
d_call: TRBD2
v_call: TRBV7-8
clone_size: many
cdr3_nt: TGTGCCAGCAGCTCGAGACTAGCGGGGCTCACAGATACGCAGTATTTT
cdr3_aa: CASSSRLAGLTDTQYF

j_call: TRBJ1-1
d_call: NA
v_call: TRBV20-1
clone_size: few
cdr3_nt: TGCAGTGCTAGAGAACAGGATAATGAAGCTTTCTTT
cdr3_aa: CSAREQDNEAFF

j_call: TRBJ2-7
d_call: TRBD1
v_call: TRBV5-4
clone_size: NA
cdr3_nt: TGTGCCAGCAGCCTGGGGACAGGGGGGTACGAGCAGTACTTC
cdr3_aa: CASSLGTGGYEQYF

j_call: TRBJ1-5
d_call: NA
v_call: TRBV29-1
clone_size: few
cdr3_nt: TGCAGCGTCTCGGGAGGCAATCAGCCCCAGCATTTT
cdr3_aa: CSVSGGNQPQHF

j_call: TRBJ2-6
d_call: NA
v_call: TRBV9
clone_size: many
cdr3_nt: TGTGCCAGCAGCTTCCGGGGTATTGGGGCCAACGTCCTGACTTTC
cdr3_aa: CASSFRGIGANVLTF

j_call: TRBJ2-6
d_call: NA
v_call: TRBV10-3
clone_size: many
cdr3_nt: TGTGCCATCAGTGGGGAGTCTGGGGCCAACGTCCTGACTTTC
cdr3_aa: CAISGESGANVLTF